Described below is a single T cell receptor beta chain sequence and its context. The antigen is unknown. At baseline, cycle 4 day 1, and cycle 7 day 1, blood was sampled. This sample was taken from a study of OX40 agonist ivuxolimab in advanced cancers. Whole-study results and caveats: The mean number of expanded clones was higher in CD8+ T cells than in CD4+. The investigators did not determine what antigen specificity the expanded peripheral T cells had. CD4+ and CD8+ T cells in blood underwent clonal expansion by week 6 at 0.1 to 3.0 mg/kg.

Clones were read by immunoSEQ multiplex PCR, and TCRdb kept only the in-frame ones, dropping some. The table records tens of thousands of clones, 81% of them present only once. Sequences were derived from CD4+ or CD8+ T cells sorted from blood, sampled in a trial of the OX40 agonist ivuxolimab. The clonotype was recovered from an adult with an advanced solid tumor such as melanoma, head and neck, liver or kidney cancer.

The DNA of the CDR3 is TGTGCCAGCAGGAAACAGGGGCTGGCTGAAGCTTTCTTT. Translated: CASRKQGLAEAFF. The gene calls are TRBV2 and TRBJ1-1; 7 bases are a match to TRBD1. The CDR3 is 13 residues long. The junction had 7 bases not matched to a gene; V was cut back by 6 bases and J by 6 bases. CDR1 is SNHLY, CDR2 FYNNEI, per germline.